The 13 T cell receptor beta chains listed next were all sequenced from one sample in a study of blood T cell repertoires in COVID-19. Assay: immunoSEQ multiplex PCR; the TCRdb copy retains only in-frame clones and omits some. The table includes 85,000 to 130,000 clones, about 82% detected once. Sequencing was performed on peripheral blood. The source of these receptors is a man at least 80 years old with COVID-19, enrolled during active disease.

This chain connects TRBV5-6 to TRBJ1-5; 7 bases are a match to TRBD1. The junction had 13 bases not matched to a gene; V was cut back by 4 bases and J by 0 bases. CDR3 length: 18 residues. Germline CDR1 reads SGHDT; CDR2 reads YYEEEE. CDR3 sequence: CASSRPGQLLYSNQPQHF. The CDR3 nucleotides read TGTGCCAGCAGCAGGCCGGGACAGTTACTCTATAGCAATCAGCCCCAGCATTTT. The whole variable domain, remainder taken from reference TRBV5-6 and TRBJ1-5, is DAGVTQSPTHLIKTRGQQVTLRCSPKSGHDTVSWYQQALGQGPQFIFQYYEEEERQRGNFPDRFSGHQFPNYSSELNVNALLLGDSALYLCASSRPGQLLYSNQPQHFGDGTRLSIL.

The chain recombines TRBV5-1 with TRBJ1-3; D may be TRBD1 (5 bases). This CDR3 region has 13 residues. Germline V CDR1 and CDR2: SGHRS, YFSETQ. V lost 2 bases and J lost 6, with 9 bases in between. CDR3 coding DNA: TGCGCCAGCAGCTTAGAAGGGGAAAACACCATATATTTT. Its translation is CASSLEGENTIYF.

This clone was observed a few times. The chain couples TRBV19 to TRBJ1-5; D gene uncertain. Germline-derived CDR1 and CDR2 are LNHDA and SQIVND (reference sequence). The V gene lost 0 bases and the J gene lost 9 bases, with 12 bases spanning the gap. This CDR3 region has 14 residues. The CDR3 sequence: CASSIDGDPLPQHF. The CDR3 nucleotides read TGTGCCAGTAGTATAGACGGAGACCCTTTGCCCCAGCATTTT.

This clone was recorded only once. J is TRBJ2-3 and V is TRBV7-2; D ambiguous. Germline loops: CDR1 SGHTA, CDR2 FQGNSA. Trimming took off 5 bases at V and 0 bases at J, with 15 bases between the two ends. The length of the CDR3 is 16 residues. The CDR3 loop reads CASSTRQGLSTDTQYF. CDR3 DNA: TGTGCCAGCAGCACGCGACAAGGTTTAAGCACAGATACGCAGTATTTT.

This clone was observed a single time. The chain joins TRBV28 to TRBJ2-3, with 8 nucleotides matching TRBD1. Germline lookup yields CDR1 MDHEN and CDR2 SYDVKM. The CDR3 totals 16 residues. V trimming: 7 bases; J trimming: 1 base; junction bases outside the gene matches: 10. The CDR3 DNA is TGTGCCAGCACCCCCGACCCGGGACAGGGCACAGATACGCAGTATTTT. Its protein product is CASTPDPGQGTDTQYF.

The rearrangement links TRBV28 to TRBJ1-2, with unresolved D. Germline V CDR1 and CDR2: MDHEN, SYDVKM. The ends were cut back, 3 bases at V and 4 bases at J, with 9 bases in the middle. CDR3 size: 13 residues. Here the CDR3 DNA reads TGTGCCAGCAGTTTGGAACAGATCTATGGCTACACCTTC. Residues: CASSLEQIYGYTF.

The chain recombines TRBV30 with TRBJ1-2, with D possibly TRBD1 on 6 matching bases. V shed 6 bases and J shed 8 bases, with 19 bases lying between them. Germline-derived CDR1 and CDR2 are GTSNPN and SVGIG (reference sequence). The CDR3 spans 13 residues. The CDR3 is CACPPTGQHGYTF. DNA of the CDR3: TGTGCCTGCCCCCCGACAGGTCAGCACGGCTACACCTTC. Filled out from reference TRBV30 and TRBJ1-2, the complete variable domain reads SQTIHQWPATLVQPVGSPLSLECTVEGTSNPNLYWYRQAAGRGLQLLFYSVGIGQISSEVPQNLSASRPQDRQFILSSKKLLLSDSGFYLCACPPTGQHGYTFGSGTRLTVV.

CDR3 sequence (DNA): TGTGCCACCAGTGATTTGTGGCAGGATGGAAACAATGAGCAGTTCTTC. Protein: CATSDLWQDGNNEQFF. The chain has TRBV24-1 and TRBJ2-1; D uncertain. V lost 0 bases, J lost 5 bases, and 13 bases lay in between. Germline V gene data show CDR1 as KGHDR and CDR2 as SFDVKD. The CDR3 has 16 amino acids.

The J gene is TRBJ1-1, the V gene TRBV4-3; 9 bases fit TRBD1. Germline CDR1 and CDR2: LGHNA and YSLEER. Losses at the gene ends were 3 bases for V and 1 base for J; bases not matched to a gene: 9. The length of the CDR3 is 17 residues. The DNA for the CDR3 is TGCGCCAGCAGCCAGGCAACAGGGGGCGCTGGGAACACTGAAGCTTTCTTT. It is translated as CASSQATGGAGNTEAFF.

The CDR3 sequence: CASSRGTGVETQYF. The CDR3 nucleotides read TGCGCCAGCAGTCGGGGGACAGGGGTTGAGACCCAGTACTTC. V usage is TRBV5-1 and J usage is TRBJ2-5, with TRBD1 identical over 10 bases. The CDR3 runs to 14 residues. Germline assignment: CDR1 SGHRS and CDR2 YFSETQ. Germline trimming cut 5 bases from V and 5 bases from J; bases unmatched to any gene: 6.

The V gene is TRBV14, the J gene TRBJ2-5; D remains ambiguous. V lost 4 bases to trimming and J lost 5 bases, with 14 bases between them. The CDR3 is 14 amino acids. The germline CDR1 and CDR2 sequences are SGHDN and FVKESK. For the CDR3, the DNA is TGTGCCAGCAGCCTCTGGCGCACCGGGGAGACCCAGTACTTC. This encodes CASSLWRTGETQYF.

The rearrangement links TRBV5-1 to TRBJ2-1, with a tentative D call TRBD2 (6 bases). Trimming removed 1 base from V and 0 bases from J, with 8 bases in between. This CDR3 region has 15 residues. Germline V gene sequence: CDR1 SGHRS, CDR2 YFSETQ. The CDR3: CASSLISGSYNEQFF. The CDR3 nucleotides read TGCGCCAGCAGCTTGATTAGCGGCTCCTACAATGAGCAGTTCTTC.

This rearrangement joins TRBV7-3 to TRBJ2-5; D is perhaps TRBD1 (7 bases). The germline V and J ends were trimmed by 1 base and 4 bases, with 25 bases remaining between them. The V gene's germline CDR1 is SGHTA and CDR2 FQGTGA. This CDR3 contains 19 residues. CDR3 DNA sequence: TGTGCCAGCAGCTTAAGGGACTGGGTTTGTCAGGGGGAACGAGAGACCCAGTACTTC. This encodes CASSLRDWVCQGERETQYF.